This T cell receptor (beta chain) derives from a study of blood T cells in healthy people across ages. Points from the study as a whole: Roughly linear age-related decline in beta diversity appeared, significant by age about 40.

A sample-barcoded 5' primer and a J-beta primer mix were used in a second PCR of roughly 7 to 12 cycles. TCRdb reprocessed the 5' RACE reads with MiXCR, giving one entry per CDR3 protein. The sample carries around 1,500,000 distinct CDR3 sequences, approximately 40% recorded once. V was clipped by 3 bases and J by 1 base, with 10 bases between them. The CDR3 loop spans 15 amino acids. Germline CDR1 is ENHRY and CDR2 is SYGVKD. Those donating, healthy Caucasian individuals from Russia, were aged roughly 6 to 95. The table lists this clonotype with a few counts. No antigen is known for it. The V call is TRBV10-3, the J call TRBJ2-4; D may be TRBD1 (6 bases). Sequenced material: blood. The sequence was obtained from a woman aged 18-35 years in good health. The CDR3 protein is CAISETGSAKNIQYF. DNA for the CDR3: TGTGCCATCAGTGAAACAGGGTCGGCCAAAAACATTCAGTACTTC.